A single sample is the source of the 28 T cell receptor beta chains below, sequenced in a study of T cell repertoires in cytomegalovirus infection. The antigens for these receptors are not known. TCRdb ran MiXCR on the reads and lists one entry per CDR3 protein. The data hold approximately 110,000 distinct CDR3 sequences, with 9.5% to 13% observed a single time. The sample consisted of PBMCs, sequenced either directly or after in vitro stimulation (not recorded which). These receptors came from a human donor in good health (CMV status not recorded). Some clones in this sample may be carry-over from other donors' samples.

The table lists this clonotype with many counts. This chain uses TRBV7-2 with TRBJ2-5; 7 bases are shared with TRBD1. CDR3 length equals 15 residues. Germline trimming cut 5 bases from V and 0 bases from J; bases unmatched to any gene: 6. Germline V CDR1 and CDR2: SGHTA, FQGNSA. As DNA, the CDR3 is TGTGCCAGCAGCGCCTACAGGGGCTACCAAGAGACCCAGTACTTC. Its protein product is CASSAYRGYQETQYF.

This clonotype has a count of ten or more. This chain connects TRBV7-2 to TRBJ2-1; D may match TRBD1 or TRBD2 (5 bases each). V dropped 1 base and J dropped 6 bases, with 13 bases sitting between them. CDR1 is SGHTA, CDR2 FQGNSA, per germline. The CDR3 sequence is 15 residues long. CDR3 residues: CASSLGLAQGNEQFF. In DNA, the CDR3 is TGTGCCAGCAGCTTAGGGTTAGCGCAGGGCAATGAGCAGTTCTTC. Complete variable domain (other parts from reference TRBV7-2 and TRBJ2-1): GAGVSQSPSNKVTEKGKDVELRCDPISGHTALYWYRQSLGQGLEFLIYFQGNSAPDKSGLPSDRFSAERTGGSVSTLTIQRTQQEDSAVYLCASSLGLAQGNEQFFGPGTRLTVL.

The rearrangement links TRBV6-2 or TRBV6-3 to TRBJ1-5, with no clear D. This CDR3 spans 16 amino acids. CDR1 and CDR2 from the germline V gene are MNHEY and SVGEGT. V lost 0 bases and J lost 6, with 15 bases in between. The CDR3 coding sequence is TGTGCCAGCAGTTACTCGTCCGAGGGAGAGGGTCAGCCCCAGCATTTT. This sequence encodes CASSYSSEGEGQPQHF.

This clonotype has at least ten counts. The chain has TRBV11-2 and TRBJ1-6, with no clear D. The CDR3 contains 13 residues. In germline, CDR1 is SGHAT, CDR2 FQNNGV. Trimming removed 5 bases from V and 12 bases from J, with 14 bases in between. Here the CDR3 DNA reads TGTGCCAGCAGCATAACCAAAGGGATACCCCTCCACTTT. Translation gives CASSITKGIPLHF. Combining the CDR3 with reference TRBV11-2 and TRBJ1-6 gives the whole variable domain EAGVAQSPRYKIIEKRQSVAFWCNPISGHATLYWYQQILGQGPKLLIQFQNNGVVDDSQLPKDRFSAERLKGVDSTLKIQPAKLEDSAVYLCASSITKGIPLHFGNGTRLTVT.

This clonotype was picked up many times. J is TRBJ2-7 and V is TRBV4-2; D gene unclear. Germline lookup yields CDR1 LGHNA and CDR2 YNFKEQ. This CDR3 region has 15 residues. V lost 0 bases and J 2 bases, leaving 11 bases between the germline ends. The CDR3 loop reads CASSQEEKTPYEQYF. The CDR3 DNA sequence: TGTGCCAGCAGCCAAGAGGAGAAAACCCCCTACGAGCAGTACTTC.

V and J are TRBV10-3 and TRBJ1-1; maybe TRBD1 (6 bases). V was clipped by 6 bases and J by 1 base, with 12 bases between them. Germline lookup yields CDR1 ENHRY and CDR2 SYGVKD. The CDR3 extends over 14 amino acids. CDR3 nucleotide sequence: TGTGCCATCAGCCCCCCGGGGGCGAACACTGAAGCTTTCTTT. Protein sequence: CAISPPGANTEAFF.

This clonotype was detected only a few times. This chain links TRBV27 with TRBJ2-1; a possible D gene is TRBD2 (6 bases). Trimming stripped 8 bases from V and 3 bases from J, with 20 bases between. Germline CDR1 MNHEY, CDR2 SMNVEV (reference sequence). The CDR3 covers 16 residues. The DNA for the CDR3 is TGTGCCAGCGGGAATAGCGGCGATCTTTTCTACAATGAGCAGTTCTTC. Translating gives CASGNSGDLFYNEQFF.

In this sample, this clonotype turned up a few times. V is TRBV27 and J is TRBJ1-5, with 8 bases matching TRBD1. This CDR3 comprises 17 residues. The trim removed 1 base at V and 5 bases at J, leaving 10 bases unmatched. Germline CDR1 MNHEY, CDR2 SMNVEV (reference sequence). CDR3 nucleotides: TGTGCCAGCAGTTTATTCCACAGGGGGTACAGCCATCAGCCCCAGCATTTT. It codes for CASSLFHRGYSHQPQHF.

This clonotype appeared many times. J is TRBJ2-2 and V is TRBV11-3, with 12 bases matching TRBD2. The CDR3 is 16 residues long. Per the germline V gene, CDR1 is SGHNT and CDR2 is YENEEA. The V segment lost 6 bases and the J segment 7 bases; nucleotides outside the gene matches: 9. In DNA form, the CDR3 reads TGTGCCAGCAGACAATCTAGCGGGAGGGCGCACGGGGAGCTGTTTTTT. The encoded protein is CASRQSSGRAHGELFF.

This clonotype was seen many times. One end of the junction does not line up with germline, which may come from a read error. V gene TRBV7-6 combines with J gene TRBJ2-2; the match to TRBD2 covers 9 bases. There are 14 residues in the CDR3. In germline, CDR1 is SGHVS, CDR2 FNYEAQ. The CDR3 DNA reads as TGTGCCAGCAGCGTAGCGGGGGAAGCCGGGGAGCTGTTTTTT. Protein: CASSVAGEAGELFF.

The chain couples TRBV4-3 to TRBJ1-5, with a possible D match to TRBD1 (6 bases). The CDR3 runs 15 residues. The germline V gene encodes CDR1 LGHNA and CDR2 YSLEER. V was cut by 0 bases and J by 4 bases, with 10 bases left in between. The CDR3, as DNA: TGCGCCAGCAGCCAAGAGGCCCAGGGGAATCAGCCCCAGCATTTT. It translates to CASSQEAQGNQPQHF.

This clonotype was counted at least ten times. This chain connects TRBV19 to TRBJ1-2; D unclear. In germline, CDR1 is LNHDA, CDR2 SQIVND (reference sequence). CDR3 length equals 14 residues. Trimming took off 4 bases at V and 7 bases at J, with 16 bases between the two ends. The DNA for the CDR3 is TGTGCCAGTAGTAACAAAGGCGGTAAGCCTGGCTACACCTTC. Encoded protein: CASSNKGGKPGYTF.

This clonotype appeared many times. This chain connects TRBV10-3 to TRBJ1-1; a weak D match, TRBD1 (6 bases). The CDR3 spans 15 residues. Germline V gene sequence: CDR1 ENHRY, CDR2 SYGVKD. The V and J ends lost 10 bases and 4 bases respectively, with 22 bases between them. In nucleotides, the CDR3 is TGTGCCAACCGACGGGACATCTCACAAGGCACTGAAGCTTTCTTT. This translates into CANRRDISQGTEAFF.

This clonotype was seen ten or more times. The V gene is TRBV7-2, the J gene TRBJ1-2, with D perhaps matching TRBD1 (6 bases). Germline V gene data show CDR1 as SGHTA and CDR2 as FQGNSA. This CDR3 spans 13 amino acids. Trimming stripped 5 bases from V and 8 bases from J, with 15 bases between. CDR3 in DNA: TGTGCCAGCAGCCCCAGGGCGGGGGGCGGCTACACCTTC. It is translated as CASSPRAGGGYTF. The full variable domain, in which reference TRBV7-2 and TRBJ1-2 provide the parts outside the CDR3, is GAGVSQSPSNKVTEKGKDVELRCDPISGHTALYWYRQSLGQGLEFLIYFQGNSAPDKSGLPSDRFSAERTGGSVSTLTIQRTQQEDSAVYLCASSPRAGGGYTFGSGTRLTVV.

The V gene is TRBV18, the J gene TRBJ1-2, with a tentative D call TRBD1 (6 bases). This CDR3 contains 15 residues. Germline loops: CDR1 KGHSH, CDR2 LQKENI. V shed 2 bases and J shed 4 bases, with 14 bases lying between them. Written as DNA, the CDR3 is TGTGCCAGCTCACCAGACAGGACAGCGGGCTATGGCTACACCTTC. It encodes CASSPDRTAGYGYTF.

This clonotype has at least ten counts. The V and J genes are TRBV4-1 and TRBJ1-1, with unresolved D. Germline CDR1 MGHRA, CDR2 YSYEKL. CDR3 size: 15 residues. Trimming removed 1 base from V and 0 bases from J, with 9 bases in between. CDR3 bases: TGCGCCAGCAGCCAAGTAGGCAGAATGAACACTGAAGCTTTCTTT. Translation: CASSQVGRMNTEAFF.

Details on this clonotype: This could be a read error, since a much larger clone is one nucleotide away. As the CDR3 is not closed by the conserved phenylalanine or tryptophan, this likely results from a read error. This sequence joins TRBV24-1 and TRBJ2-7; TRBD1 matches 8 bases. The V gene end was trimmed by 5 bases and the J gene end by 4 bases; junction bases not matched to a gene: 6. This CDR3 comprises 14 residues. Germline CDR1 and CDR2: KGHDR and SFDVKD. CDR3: CATSAGQGLYEQYY. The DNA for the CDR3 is TGTGCCACCAGTGCTGGACAGGGCCTTTACGAGCAGTACTAC.

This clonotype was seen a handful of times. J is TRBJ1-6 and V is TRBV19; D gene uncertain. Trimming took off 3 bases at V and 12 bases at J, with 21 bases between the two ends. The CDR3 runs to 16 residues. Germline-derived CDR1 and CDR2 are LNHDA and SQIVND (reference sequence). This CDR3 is CASSIYFSEGLGPLHF. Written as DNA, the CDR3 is TGTGCCAGTAGTATCTACTTCTCGGAGGGCTTGGGACCCCTCCACTTT.

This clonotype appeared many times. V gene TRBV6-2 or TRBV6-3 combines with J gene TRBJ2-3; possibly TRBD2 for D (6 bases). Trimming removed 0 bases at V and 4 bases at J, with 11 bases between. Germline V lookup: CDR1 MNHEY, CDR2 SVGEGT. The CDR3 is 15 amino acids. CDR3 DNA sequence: TGTGCCAGCAGTTACTCGTTGGAGGGAGCAGATACGCAGTATTTT. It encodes CASSYSLEGADTQYF.

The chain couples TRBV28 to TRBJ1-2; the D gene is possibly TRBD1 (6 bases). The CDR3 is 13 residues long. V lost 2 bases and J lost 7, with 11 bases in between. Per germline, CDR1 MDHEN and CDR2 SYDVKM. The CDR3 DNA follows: TGTGCCAGCAGTTTAATAGGCAGGGGTGGCTACACCTTC. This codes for CASSLIGRGGYTF.

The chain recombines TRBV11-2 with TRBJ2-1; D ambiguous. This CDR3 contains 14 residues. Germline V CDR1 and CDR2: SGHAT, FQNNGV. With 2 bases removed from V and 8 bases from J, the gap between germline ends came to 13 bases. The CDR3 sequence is CASSLFRPGDEQFF. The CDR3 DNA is TGTGCCAGCAGCTTATTTCGCCCCGGAGATGAGCAGTTCTTC.

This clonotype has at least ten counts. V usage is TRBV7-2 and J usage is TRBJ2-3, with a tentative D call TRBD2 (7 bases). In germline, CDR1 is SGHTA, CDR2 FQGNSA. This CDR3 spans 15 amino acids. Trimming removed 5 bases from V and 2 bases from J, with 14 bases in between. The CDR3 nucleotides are TGTGCCAGCAGCCCGGAGGGGGGGTACACAGATACGCAGTATTTT. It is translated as CASSPEGGYTDTQYF. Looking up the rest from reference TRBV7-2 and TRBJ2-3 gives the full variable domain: GAGVSQSPSNKVTEKGKDVELRCDPISGHTALYWYRQSLGQGLEFLIYFQGNSAPDKSGLPSDRFSAERTGGSVSTLTIQRTQQEDSAVYLCASSPEGGYTDTQYFGPGTRLTVL.

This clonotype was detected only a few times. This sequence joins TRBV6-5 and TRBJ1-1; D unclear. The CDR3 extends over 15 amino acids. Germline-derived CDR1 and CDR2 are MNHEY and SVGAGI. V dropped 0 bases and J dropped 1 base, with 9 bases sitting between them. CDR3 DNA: TGTGCCAGCAGTTACTCGACGCCGACGAACACTGAAGCTTTCTTT. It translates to CASSYSTPTNTEAFF.

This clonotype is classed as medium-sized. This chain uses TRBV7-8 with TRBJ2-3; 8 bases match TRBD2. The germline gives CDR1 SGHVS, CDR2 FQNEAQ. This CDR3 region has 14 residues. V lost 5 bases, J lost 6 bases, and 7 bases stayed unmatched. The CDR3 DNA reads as TGTGCCAGCAGCGACAGCGGGGGCATGGATACGCAGTATTTT. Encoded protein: CASSDSGGMDTQYF.

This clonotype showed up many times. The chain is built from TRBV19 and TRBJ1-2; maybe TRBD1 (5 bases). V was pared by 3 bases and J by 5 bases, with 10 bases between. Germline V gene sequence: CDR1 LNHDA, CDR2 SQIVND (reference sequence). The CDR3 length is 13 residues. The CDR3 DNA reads TGTGCCAGTAGTATCCAGCAGGGATATGGCTACACCTTC. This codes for CASSIQQGYGYTF.

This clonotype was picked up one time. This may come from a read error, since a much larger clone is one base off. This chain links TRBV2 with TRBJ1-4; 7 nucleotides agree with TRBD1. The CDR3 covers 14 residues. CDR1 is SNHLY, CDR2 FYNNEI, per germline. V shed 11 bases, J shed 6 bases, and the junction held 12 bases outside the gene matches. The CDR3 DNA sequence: TGTGCCCGCATGGGGGGACAGACTTATGAAAAACTGTTTTTT. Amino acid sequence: CARMGGQTYEKLFF.

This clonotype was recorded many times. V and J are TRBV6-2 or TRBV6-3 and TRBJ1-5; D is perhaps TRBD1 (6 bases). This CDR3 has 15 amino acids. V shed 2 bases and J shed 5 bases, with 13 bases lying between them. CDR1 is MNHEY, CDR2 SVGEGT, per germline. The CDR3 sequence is CASSYAYRVHQPQHF. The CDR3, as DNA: TGTGCCAGCAGTTACGCTTACAGGGTACATCAGCCCCAGCATTTT.

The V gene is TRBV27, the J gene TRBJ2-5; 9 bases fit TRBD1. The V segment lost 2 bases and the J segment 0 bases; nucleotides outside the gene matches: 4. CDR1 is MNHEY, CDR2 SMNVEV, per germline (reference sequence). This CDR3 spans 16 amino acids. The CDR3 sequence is CASSLRGTGYQETQYF. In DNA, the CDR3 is TGTGCCAGCAGTTTACGAGGGACAGGGTACCAAGAGACCCAGTACTTC.